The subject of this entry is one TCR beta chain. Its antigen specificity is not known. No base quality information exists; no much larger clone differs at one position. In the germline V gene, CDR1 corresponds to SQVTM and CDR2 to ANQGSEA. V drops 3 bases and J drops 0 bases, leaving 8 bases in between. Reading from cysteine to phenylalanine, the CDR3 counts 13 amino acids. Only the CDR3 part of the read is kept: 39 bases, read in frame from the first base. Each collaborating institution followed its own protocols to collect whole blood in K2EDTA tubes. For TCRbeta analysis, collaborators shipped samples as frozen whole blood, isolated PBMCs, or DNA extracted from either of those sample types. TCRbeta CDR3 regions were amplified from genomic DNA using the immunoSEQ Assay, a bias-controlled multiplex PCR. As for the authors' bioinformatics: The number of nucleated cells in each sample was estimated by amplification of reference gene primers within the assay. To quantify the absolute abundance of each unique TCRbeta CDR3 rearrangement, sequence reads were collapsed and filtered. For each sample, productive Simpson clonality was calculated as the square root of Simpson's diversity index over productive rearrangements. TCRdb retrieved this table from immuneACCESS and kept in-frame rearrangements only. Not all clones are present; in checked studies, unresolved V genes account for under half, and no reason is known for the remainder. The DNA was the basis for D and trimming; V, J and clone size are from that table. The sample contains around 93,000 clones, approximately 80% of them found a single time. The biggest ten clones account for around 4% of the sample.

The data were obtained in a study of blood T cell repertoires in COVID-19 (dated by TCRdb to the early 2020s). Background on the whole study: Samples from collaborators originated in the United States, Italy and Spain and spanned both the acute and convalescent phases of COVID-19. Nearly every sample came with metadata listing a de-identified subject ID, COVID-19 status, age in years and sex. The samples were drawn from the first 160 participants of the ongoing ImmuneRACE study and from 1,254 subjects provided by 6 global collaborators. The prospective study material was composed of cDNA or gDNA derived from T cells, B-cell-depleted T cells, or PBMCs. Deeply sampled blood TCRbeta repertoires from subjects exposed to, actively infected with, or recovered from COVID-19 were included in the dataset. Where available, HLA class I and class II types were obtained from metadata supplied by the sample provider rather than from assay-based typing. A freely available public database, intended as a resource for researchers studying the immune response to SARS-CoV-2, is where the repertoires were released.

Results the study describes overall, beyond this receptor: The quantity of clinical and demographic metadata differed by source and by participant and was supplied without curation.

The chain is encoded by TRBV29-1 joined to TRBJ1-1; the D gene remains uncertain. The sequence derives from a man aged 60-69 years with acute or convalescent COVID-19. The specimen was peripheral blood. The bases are TGCAGCGTTGAGGCAGAATTGAACACTGAAGCTTTCTTT. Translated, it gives CSVEAELNTEAFF.